The 27 T cell receptor beta chains given below trace back to one sample, sequenced in a study of early T cells in non-severe SARS-CoV-2 infection (dated by TCRdb to about 2021). The library was produced with 5' RACE. The sequencer listed for this sample is NextSeq 500. The public reads were reanalyzed by TCRdb: fastp trimming at Q25, MiXCR alignment, in-frame beta chains only. Each CDR3 protein appears once, grouped with its most common genes and DNA. The sample includes 45,000 to 50,000 distinct CDR3 sequences, with approximately 5.6% observed a single time. The top ten clonotypes cover just over 4.5% of the sample. The sample comprised whole blood. These receptors were obtained from an adult who was a healthcare worker with PCR-confirmed SARS-CoV-2 infection or an uninfected control (not recorded which).

This clonotype was recorded at least ten times. The chain carries TRBV7-9 and TRBJ2-3, with a tentative D call TRBD2 (6 bases). This CDR3 contains 14 residues. Germline lookup yields CDR1 SEHNR and CDR2 FQNEAQ (reference sequence). V lost 3 bases, J lost 4 bases, and 11 bases lay in between. The CDR3 DNA reads TGTGCCAGCAGCTTGCGGGGTGTATCAGATACGCAGTATTTT. Protein: CASSLRGVSDTQYF. Drawing the rest from reference TRBV7-9 and TRBJ2-3, the complete variable domain is DTGVSQNPRHKITKRGQNVTFRCDPISEHNRLYWYRQTLGQGPEFLTYFQNEAQLEKSRLLSDRFSAERPKGSFSTLEIQRTEQGDSAMYLCASSLRGVSDTQYFGPGTRLTVL.

This clonotype was seen at least ten times. The J gene is TRBJ2-2, the V gene TRBV30; the D gene could be TRBD1 or TRBD2 (6 bases each). Germline V lookup: CDR1 GTSNPN, CDR2 SVGIG (reference sequence). The germline V and J ends were trimmed by 0 bases and 6 bases, with 8 bases remaining between them. The CDR3 covers 13 residues. CDR3 sequence reads: CAWSVRGPGELFF. CDR3 coding DNA: TGTGCCTGGAGTGTACGGGGGCCCGGGGAGCTGTTTTTT.

This clonotype was recorded at least ten times. The rearrangement uses TRBV12-3 or TRBV12-4 and TRBJ2-7, with D uncertain. V dropped 2 bases and J dropped 5 bases, with 10 bases sitting between them. The CDR3 covers 13 residues. In nucleotides, the CDR3 is TGTGCCAGCAGTTTATGGAAGAGCAACGAGCAGTACTTC. It translates to CASSLWKSNEQYF.

This clonotype was recorded a few times. The genes are TRBV11-2 and TRBJ2-2; TRBD2 agrees at 16 bases. Germline V gives CDR1 SGHAT, CDR2 FQNNGV. Trimming took 5 bases from V and 7 from J; bases not matched to a gene: 10. The CDR3 loop spans 18 amino acids. The CDR3 is CASSPRGLAGGHGGELFF. As DNA, the CDR3 is TGTGCCAGCAGCCCTCGGGGACTAGCGGGAGGGCACGGCGGGGAGCTGTTTTTT.

This clonotype was seen at least ten times. The chain couples TRBV5-6 to TRBJ2-1; the match to TRBD1 covers 8 bases. The J segment lost 4 bases and the V segment lost 0 bases, leaving 3 bases of the junction unmatched. CDR1 is SGHDT, CDR2 YYEEEE, per germline. The CDR3 runs to 15 residues. This CDR3 is CASSLGDRQYNEQFF. The CDR3 nucleotides are TGTGCCAGCAGCTTGGGGGACAGGCAATACAATGAGCAGTTCTTC.

This clonotype was found many times. The V gene is TRBV7-6, the J gene TRBJ2-5, with 9 bases fitting TRBD1. Germline CDR1 SGHVS, CDR2 FNYEAQ. Losses at the gene ends were 2 bases for V and 5 bases for J; bases not matched to a gene: 6. The CDR3 covers 15 residues. CDR3 coding DNA: TGTGCCAGCAGCTTACTGGGACAGGGTTTGGAGACCCAGTACTTC. This gives the protein CASSLLGQGLETQYF.

This clonotype has ten or more counts. The chain employs TRBV12-3 or TRBV12-4 and TRBJ1-5; D might be TRBD1 (5 bases). The CDR3 runs 15 residues. V lost 5 bases and J lost 2, with 13 bases in between. The DNA of the CDR3 is TGTGCCAGCAGTCTGGGGTGGGGGGGCAATCAGCCCCAGCATTTT. As protein: CASSLGWGGNQPQHF.

This clonotype has a count of ten or more. The V and J genes are TRBV18 and TRBJ2-3; D not certain. This CDR3 is built from 14 residues. From germline, CDR1 is KGHSH and CDR2 LQKENI. Between the trimmed V and J ends, which lost 3 bases and 0 bases, there was a span of 7 bases. This CDR3 reads CASSPGRSTDTQYF. The CDR3 nucleotides read TGTGCCAGCTCACCGGGCAGGAGCACAGATACGCAGTATTTT.

There are a few counts of this clonotype. V usage is TRBV20-1 and J usage is TRBJ2-2; D is possibly TRBD1 or TRBD2 (5 bases each). CDR1 and CDR2 (germline): DFQATT, SNEGSKA (reference sequence). The CDR3 extends over 14 amino acids. V was pared by 3 bases and J by 4 bases, with 12 bases between. CDR3 residues: CSARGYGGTGELFF. CDR3 DNA sequence: TGCAGTGCTAGGGGATATGGGGGCACCGGGGAGCTGTTTTTT.

The CDR3 sequence: CSAPGQWPYNEQFF. CDR3 nucleotide sequence: TGCAGCGCCCCGGGACAGTGGCCTTACAATGAGCAGTTCTTC. The chain combines TRBV29-1 with TRBJ2-1, with 7 bases that match TRBD1. The V gene end was trimmed by 7 bases and the J gene end by 4 bases; junction bases not matched to a gene: 10. CDR3 size: 14 residues. The V gene's germline CDR1 is SQVTM and CDR2 ANQGSEA.

This clonotype appeared many times. V usage is TRBV30 and J usage is TRBJ1-5; D is unclear. V was shortened by 3 bases and J by 3 bases, with 9 bases between the two germline ends. The CDR3 has 13 amino acids. Germline V gene data show CDR1 as GTSNPN and CDR2 as SVGIG (reference sequence). CDR3 in DNA: TGTGCCTGGAGGGAGAAAGCCAATCAGCCCCAGCATTTT. This translates into CAWREKANQPQHF. Variable domain in full (rest from reference TRBV30 and TRBJ1-5): SQTIHQWPATLVQPVGSPLSLECTVEGTSNPNLYWYRQAAGRGLQLLFYSVGIGQISSEVPQNLSASRPQDRQFILSSKKLLLSDSGFYLCAWREKANQPQHFGDGTRLSIL.

This clonotype was seen a handful of times. The chain carries TRBV4-2 and TRBJ1-2; no reliable D call. Germline V gives CDR1 LGHNA, CDR2 YNFKEQ. V was pared by 4 bases and J by 8 bases, with 11 bases between. CDR3 length: 12 residues. The DNA of the CDR3 is TGTGCCAGCAGCCCGGACGGGCAAGGCTACACCTTC. Translating it yields CASSPDGQGYTF.

This clonotype was observed many times. The V and J genes are TRBV6-1 and TRBJ1-2, with D unclear. This CDR3 is built from 11 residues. Trimming left V 4 bases short and J 8 bases short, with 8 bases between. From germline, CDR1 is MNHNS and CDR2 SASEGT. The CDR3: CASSVGAGYTF. The CDR3 nucleotides are TGTGCCAGCAGTGTGGGTGCCGGCTACACCTTC.

This clonotype came up many times. The V gene is TRBV2, the J gene TRBJ2-7, with 7 bases that match TRBD1. Germline V gene lookup returns CDR1 SNHLY and CDR2 FYNNEI. After removal of 7 bases from V and 5 bases from J, the junction contained 14 bases not matched to a gene. CDR3 length: 15 residues. The CDR3 DNA follows: TGTGCCAGCACATACGGCCGGGACAGCCGGGACGAGCAGTACTTC. Translation gives CASTYGRDSRDEQYF.

This clonotype occurred many times. This rearrangement joins TRBV20-1 to TRBJ2-1, with 14 bases aligning to TRBD2. V was pared by 3 bases and J by 3 bases, with 10 bases of the junction left unmatched. In germline, CDR1 is DFQATT, CDR2 SNEGSKA (reference sequence). This CDR3 is built from 18 residues. The CDR3 coding sequence is TGCAGTGCTAGTGGGGCAGGGACTAGCGGGGGTTACTACAATGAGCAGTTCTTC. Amino acid sequence: CSASGAGTSGGYYNEQFF.

The genes are TRBV3-1 and TRBJ2-5, with 7 positions matching TRBD2. Looked up from germline, CDR1 is LGHDT and CDR2 is YNNKEL (reference sequence). The CDR3 is 15 residues long. The V gene end was trimmed by 5 bases and the J gene end by 4 bases; junction bases not matched to a gene: 10. The CDR3 region is CASSLSLGGGETQYF. The DNA of the CDR3 is TGTGCCAGCAGCTTATCGCTTGGCGGGGGAGAGACCCAGTACTTC.

This chain joins TRBV21-1 and TRBJ1-3. TRBV21-1 corresponds to a pseudogene. The CDR3 consists of 13 residues. This CDR3 reads CASTHATGNTIYF. For the CDR3, the DNA is TGTGCCAGCACCCATGCGACTGGAAACACCATATATTTT.

The chain has TRBV5-1 and TRBJ2-1; tentatively, D is TRBD1 (6 bases). CDR3 size: 14 residues. Trimming pared 1 base from V and 6 bases from J, leaving 11 bases between. The germline V gene encodes CDR1 SGHRS and CDR2 YFSETQ. CDR3 region: CASSLRGTTNEQFF. In DNA, the CDR3 is TGCGCCAGCAGCTTGAGGGGGACAACCAATGAGCAGTTCTTC.

This clonotype is labeled medium-sized (0.01 to 0.1%). The chain recombines TRBV27 with TRBJ2-3; possible D gene TRBD1, 6 bases. V lost 0 bases and J lost 0, with 16 bases in between. This CDR3 spans 18 amino acids. Germline V lookup: CDR1 MNHEY, CDR2 SMNVEV (reference sequence). This CDR3 is CASSLSSPRGLSTDTQYF. The DNA for the CDR3 is TGTGCCAGCAGTTTATCCTCACCCAGGGGCCTGAGCACAGATACGCAGTATTTT.

This clonotype was seen repeatedly, ten times or more. The rearrangement joins TRBV29-1 to TRBJ2-2, with D unresolved. Trimming removed 1 base from V and 3 bases from J, with 6 bases in between. The CDR3 consists of 13 residues. Germline CDR1 reads SQVTM; CDR2 reads ANQGSEA. CDR3 in DNA: TGCAGCGTTGAAGTTCGTTACACCGGGGAGCTGTTTTTT. Protein: CSVEVRYTGELFF.

This clonotype occurred many times. The CDR3, as DNA: TGCAGCGTTGAAGATGATGGGGGTAGACTGTTTTTT. Translated: CSVEDDGGRLFF. The V gene is TRBV29-1, the J gene TRBJ1-4; D might be TRBD1 (5 bases). Germline V gives CDR1 SQVTM, CDR2 ANQGSEA. The CDR3 has 12 residues. The germline V and J ends were trimmed by 0 bases and 13 bases, with 12 bases remaining between them.

At least ten counts were recorded for this clonotype. This rearrangement joins TRBV6-5 to TRBJ1-2; tentative D call: TRBD1 (5 bases). The CDR3 extends over 16 amino acids. Per the germline V gene, CDR1 is MNHEY and CDR2 is SVGAGI. The germline V and J ends were trimmed by 0 bases and 5 bases, with 16 bases remaining between them. CDR3 nucleotide sequence: TGTGCCAGCAGTTACTCCCGACAGACCAAGGCTTATGGCTACACCTTC. Amino acid sequence: CASSYSRQTKAYGYTF.

The table lists this clonotype with many counts. The chain is built from TRBV12-3 or TRBV12-4 and TRBJ1-1; a possible D gene is TRBD1 (6 bases). The V end was cut by 5 bases, the J end by 7 bases, with 14 bases between. This CDR3 has 13 amino acids. CDR3 DNA sequence: TGTGCCAGCAGTGGGGGGGCGCTCCGTGAAGCTTTCTTT. It encodes CASSGGALREAFF.

The chain couples TRBV29-1 to TRBJ2-3; weak D call: TRBD2 (5 bases). V was trimmed by 6 bases and J by 0 bases, leaving 10 bases between them. From germline, CDR1 is SQVTM and CDR2 ANQGSEA. The CDR3 runs to 13 residues. The CDR3 spells CSVPGGSTDTQYF. CDR3 in DNA: TGCAGCGTCCCGGGCGGGAGCACAGATACGCAGTATTTT.

This clonotype was seen more than once but under ten times. V is TRBV13 and J is TRBJ2-2, with TRBD1 matching 7 bases. Per germline, CDR1 PRHDT and CDR2 FYEKMQ (reference sequence). V gave up 5 bases and J gave up 2 bases; unmatched junction bases: 11. The CDR3 runs 17 residues. CDR3 DNA: TGTGCCAGCAGCCCTAATACCGGGACAGCTAACACCGGGGAGCTGTTTTTT. Its translation is CASSPNTGTANTGELFF. The variable domain in full, completed from reference TRBV13 and TRBJ2-2, reads AAGVIQSPRHLIKEKRETATLKCYPIPRHDTVYWYQQGPGQDPQFLISFYEKMQSDKGSIPDRFSAQQFSDYHSELNMSSLELGDSALYFCASSPNTGTANTGELFFGEGSRLTVL.

This clonotype was seen a few times. The J gene is TRBJ2-5, the V gene TRBV28; D unresolved. There are 10 residues in the CDR3. V lost 6 bases to trimming and J lost 5 bases, with 4 bases between them. Germline lookup yields CDR1 MDHEN and CDR2 SYDVKM. The CDR3 DNA sequence: TGTGCCAGCAGGGGGGAGACCCAGTACTTC. Its translation is CASRGETQYF.

This sequence joins TRBV24-1 and TRBJ2-2; 8 bases fit TRBD1. Germline values: CDR1 KGHDR, CDR2 SFDVKD. CDR3 length: 15 residues. V lost 9 bases to trimming and J lost 1 base; unmatched junction nucleotides: 6. The CDR3 DNA is TGTGCCACCCGGGGAGGACAGGGGAACACCGGGGAGCTGTTTTTT. Its translation is CATRGGQGNTGELFF.